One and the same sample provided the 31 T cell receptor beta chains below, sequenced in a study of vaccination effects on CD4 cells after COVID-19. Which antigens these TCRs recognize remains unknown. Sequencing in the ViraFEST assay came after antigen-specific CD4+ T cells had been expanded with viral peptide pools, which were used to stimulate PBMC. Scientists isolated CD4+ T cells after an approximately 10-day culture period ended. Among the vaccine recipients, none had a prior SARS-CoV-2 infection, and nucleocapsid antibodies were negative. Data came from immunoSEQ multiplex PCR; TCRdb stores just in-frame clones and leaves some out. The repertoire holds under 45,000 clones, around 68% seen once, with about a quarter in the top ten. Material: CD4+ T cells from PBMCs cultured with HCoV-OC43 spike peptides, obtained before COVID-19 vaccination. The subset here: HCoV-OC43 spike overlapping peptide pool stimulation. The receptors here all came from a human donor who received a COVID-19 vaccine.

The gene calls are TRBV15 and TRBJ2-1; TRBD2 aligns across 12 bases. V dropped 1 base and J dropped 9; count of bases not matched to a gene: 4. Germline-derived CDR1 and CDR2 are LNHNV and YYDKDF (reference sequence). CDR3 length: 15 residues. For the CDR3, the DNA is TGTGCCACCAGCAGAGCTAGCGGGGGGGCAGGTGAGCAGTTCTTC. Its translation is CATSRASGGAGEQFF.

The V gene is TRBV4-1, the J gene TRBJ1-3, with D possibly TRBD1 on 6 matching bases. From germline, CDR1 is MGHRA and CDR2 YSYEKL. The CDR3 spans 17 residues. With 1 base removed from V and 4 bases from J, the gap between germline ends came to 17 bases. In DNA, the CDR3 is TGCGCCAGCAGCCAAGTAAGAGGGACCCAGGGGGGAAACACCATATATTTT. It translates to CASSQVRGTQGGNTIYF.

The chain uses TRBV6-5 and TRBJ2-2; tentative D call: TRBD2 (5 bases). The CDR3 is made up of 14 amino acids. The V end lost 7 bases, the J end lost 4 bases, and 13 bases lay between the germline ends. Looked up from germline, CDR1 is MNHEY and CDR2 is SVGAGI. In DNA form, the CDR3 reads TGTGCCAGCAAGGTGGGAGTGGGCACCGGGGAGCTGTTTTTT. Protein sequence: CASKVGVGTGELFF.

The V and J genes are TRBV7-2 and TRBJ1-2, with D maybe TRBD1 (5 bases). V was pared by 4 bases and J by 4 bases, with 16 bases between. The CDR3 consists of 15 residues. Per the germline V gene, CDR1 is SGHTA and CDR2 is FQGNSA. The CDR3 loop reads CASSSPWDGVYGYTF. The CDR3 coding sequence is TGTGCCAGCAGCTCCCCGTGGGACGGTGTCTATGGCTACACCTTC.

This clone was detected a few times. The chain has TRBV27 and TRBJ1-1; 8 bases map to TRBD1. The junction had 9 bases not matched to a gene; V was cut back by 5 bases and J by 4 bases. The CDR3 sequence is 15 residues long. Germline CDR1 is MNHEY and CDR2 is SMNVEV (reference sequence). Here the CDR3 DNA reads TGTGCCAGCAGTCCAAGACAGGGGAGGGGCACTGAAGCTTTCTTT. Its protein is CASSPRQGRGTEAFF.

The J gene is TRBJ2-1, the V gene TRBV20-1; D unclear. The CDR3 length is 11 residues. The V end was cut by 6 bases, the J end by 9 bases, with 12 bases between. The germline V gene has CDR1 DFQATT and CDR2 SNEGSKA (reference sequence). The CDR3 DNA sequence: TGCAGTGCCGCCCCGACCGGTGAGCAGTTCTTC. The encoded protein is CSAAPTGEQFF.

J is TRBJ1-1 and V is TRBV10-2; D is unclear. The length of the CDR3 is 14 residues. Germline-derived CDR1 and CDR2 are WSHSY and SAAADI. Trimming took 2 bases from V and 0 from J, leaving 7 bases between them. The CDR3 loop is CASSEKGMNTEAFF. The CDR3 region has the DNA TGCGCCAGCAGTGAGAAAGGGATGAACACTGAAGCTTTCTTT.

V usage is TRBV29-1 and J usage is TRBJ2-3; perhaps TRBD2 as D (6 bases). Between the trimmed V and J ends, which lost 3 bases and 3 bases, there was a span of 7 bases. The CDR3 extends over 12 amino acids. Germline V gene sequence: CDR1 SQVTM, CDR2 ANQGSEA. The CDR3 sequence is CSVDGGTDTQYF. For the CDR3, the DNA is TGCAGCGTTGATGGGGGGACAGATACGCAGTATTTT.

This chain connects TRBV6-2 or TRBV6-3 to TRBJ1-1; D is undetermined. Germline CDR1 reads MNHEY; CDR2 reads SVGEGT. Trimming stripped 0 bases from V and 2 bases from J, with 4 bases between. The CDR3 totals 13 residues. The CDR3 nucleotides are TGTGCCAGCAGTTACTCGAGTAACACTGAAGCTTTCTTT. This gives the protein CASSYSSNTEAFF.

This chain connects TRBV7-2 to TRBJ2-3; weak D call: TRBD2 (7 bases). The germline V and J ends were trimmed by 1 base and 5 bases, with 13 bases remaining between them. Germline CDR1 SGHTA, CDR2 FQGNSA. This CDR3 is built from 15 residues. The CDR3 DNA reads TGTGCCAGCAGCTTAGGGGGGGGGCGAAAAGATACGCAGTATTTT. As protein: CASSLGGGRKDTQYF. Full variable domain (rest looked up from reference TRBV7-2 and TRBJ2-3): GAGVSQSPSNKVTEKGKDVELRCDPISGHTALYWYRQSLGQGLEFLIYFQGNSAPDKSGLPSDRFSAERTGGSVSTLTIQRTQQEDSAVYLCASSLGGGRKDTQYFGPGTRLTVL.

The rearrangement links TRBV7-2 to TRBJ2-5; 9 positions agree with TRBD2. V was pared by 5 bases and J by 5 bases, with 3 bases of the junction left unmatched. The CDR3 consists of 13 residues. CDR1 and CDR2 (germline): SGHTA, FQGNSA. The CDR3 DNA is TGTGCCAGCAGCCCCGGACTAGCGGAGACCCAGTACTTC. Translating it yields CASSPGLAETQYF.

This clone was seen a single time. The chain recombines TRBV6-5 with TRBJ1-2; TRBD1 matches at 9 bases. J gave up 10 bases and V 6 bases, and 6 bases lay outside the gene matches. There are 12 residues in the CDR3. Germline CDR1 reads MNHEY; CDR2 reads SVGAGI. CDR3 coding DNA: TGTGCCAGCAGCCGGGACAGGGAATTCTACACCTTC. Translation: CASSRDREFYTF.

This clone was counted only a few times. CDR3 nucleotides: TGTGCCAGCAGCTTGGGGTCTGTTCTAGCCAAAAACATTCAGTACTTC. This encodes CASSLGSVLAKNIQYF. V is TRBV5-4 and J is TRBJ2-4; D call uncertain. Trimming removed 0 bases at V and 0 bases at J, with 10 bases between. The germline V gene has CDR1 SGHNT and CDR2 YYREEE (reference sequence). The CDR3 has 16 amino acids.

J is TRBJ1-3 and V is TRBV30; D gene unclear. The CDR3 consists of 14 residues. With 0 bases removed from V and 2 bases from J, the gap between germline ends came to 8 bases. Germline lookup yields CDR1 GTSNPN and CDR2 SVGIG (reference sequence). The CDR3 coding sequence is TGTGCCTGGAGTGTAGCGGTAGCTGGAAACACCATATATTTT. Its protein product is CAWSVAVAGNTIYF.

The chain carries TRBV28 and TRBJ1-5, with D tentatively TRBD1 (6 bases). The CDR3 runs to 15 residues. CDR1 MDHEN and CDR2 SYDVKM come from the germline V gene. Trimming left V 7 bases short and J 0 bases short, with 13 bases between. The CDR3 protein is CASKGGGYSNQPQHF. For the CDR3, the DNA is TGTGCCAGCAAGGGGGGGGGTTATAGCAATCAGCCCCAGCATTTT.

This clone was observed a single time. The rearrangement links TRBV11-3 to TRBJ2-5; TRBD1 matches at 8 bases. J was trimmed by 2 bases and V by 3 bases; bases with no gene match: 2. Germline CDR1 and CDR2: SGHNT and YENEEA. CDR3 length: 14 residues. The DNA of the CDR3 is TGTGCCAGCAGCTTGGGGACAGGACAAGAGACCCAGTACTTC. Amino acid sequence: CASSLGTGQETQYF.

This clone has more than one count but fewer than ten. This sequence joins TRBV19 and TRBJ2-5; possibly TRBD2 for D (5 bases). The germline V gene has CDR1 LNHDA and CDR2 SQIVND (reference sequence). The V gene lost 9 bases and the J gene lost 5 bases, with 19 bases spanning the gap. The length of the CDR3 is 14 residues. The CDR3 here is CASSPLQGSETQYF. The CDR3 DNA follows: TGTGCCAGCAGCCCCCTCCAAGGGAGTGAGACCCAGTACTTC.

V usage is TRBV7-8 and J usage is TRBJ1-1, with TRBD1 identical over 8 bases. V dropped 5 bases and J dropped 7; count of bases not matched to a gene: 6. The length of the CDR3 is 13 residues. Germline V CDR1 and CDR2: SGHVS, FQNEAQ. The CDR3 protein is CASSPKQGDEAFF. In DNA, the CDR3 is TGTGCCAGCAGCCCGAAACAGGGGGATGAAGCTTTCTTT.

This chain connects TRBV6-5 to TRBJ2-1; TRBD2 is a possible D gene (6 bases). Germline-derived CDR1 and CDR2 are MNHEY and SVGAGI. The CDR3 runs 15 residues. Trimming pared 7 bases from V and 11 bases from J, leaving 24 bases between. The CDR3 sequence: CASTRSLQHSGKQFF. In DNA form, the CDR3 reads TGTGCCAGCACCAGATCTCTCCAGCATAGCGGTAAGCAGTTCTTC.

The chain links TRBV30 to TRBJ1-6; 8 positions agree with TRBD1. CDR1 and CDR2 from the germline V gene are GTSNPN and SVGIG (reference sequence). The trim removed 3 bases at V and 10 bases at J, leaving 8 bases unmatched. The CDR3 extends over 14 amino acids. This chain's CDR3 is CAWRVDRGGSPLHF. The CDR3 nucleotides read TGTGCCTGGAGGGTCGACAGGGGAGGGTCACCCCTCCACTTT.

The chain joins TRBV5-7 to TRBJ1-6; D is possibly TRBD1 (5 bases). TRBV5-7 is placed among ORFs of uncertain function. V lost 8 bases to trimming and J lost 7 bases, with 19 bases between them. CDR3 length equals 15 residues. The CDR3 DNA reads TGTGCCAGGGGGGACCTGACAGTCTCCAATTCACCCCTCCACTTT. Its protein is CARGDLTVSNSPLHF.

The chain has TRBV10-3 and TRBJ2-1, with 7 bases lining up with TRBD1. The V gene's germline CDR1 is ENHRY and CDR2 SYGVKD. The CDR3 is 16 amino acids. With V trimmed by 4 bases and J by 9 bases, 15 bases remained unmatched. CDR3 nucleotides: TGTGCCATCAGTGGACAGGGTATGGGGGCCGGAGGTGAGCAGTTCTTC. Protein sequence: CAISGQGMGAGGEQFF.

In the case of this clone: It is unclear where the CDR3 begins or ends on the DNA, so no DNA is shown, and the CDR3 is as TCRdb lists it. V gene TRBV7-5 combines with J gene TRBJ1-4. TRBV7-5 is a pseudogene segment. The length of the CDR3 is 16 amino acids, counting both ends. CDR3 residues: CARSLVGGGISEKLFF.

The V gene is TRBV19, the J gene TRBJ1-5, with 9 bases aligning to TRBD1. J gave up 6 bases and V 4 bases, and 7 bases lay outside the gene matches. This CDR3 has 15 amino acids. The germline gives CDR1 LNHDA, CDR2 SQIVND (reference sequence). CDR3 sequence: CASSTGTGFGQPQHF. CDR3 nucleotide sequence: TGTGCCAGTAGTACCGGGACAGGGTTCGGTCAGCCCCAGCATTTT. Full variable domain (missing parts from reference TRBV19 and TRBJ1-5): DGGITQSPKYLFRKEGQNVTLSCEQNLNHDAMYWYRQDPGQGLRLIYYSQIVNDFQKGDIAEGYSVSREKKESFPLTVTSAQKNPTAFYLCASSTGTGFGQPQHFGDGTRLSIL.

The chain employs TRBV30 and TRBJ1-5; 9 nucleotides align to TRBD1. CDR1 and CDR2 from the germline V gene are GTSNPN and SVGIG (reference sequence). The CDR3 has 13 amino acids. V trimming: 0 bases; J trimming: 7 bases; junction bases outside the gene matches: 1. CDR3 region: CAWSVDRGQPQHF. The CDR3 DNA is TGTGCCTGGAGTGTGGACAGGGGACAGCCCCAGCATTTT.

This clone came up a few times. The CDR3 loop is CASSQVGGSGANVLTF. The DNA of the CDR3 is TGCGCCAGCAGCCAAGTTGGAGGCTCTGGGGCCAACGTCCTGACTTTC. The chain joins TRBV4-1 to TRBJ2-6; the D gene is possibly TRBD2 (5 bases). The CDR3 length is 16 residues. Germline CDR1 is MGHRA and CDR2 is YSYEKL. The ends were cut back, 1 base at V and 0 bases at J, with 7 bases in the middle.

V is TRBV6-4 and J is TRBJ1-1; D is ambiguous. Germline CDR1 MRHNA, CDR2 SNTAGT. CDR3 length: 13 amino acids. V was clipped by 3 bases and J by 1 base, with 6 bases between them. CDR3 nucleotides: TGTGCCAGCAGTGAGGGCAGGAACACTGAAGCTTTCTTT. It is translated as CASSEGRNTEAFF.

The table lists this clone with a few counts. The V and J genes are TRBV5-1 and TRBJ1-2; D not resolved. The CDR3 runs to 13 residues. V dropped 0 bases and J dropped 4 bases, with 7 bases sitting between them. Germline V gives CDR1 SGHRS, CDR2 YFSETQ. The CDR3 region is CASSLEIGYGYTF. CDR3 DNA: TGCGCCAGCAGCTTGGAAATCGGCTATGGCTACACCTTC.

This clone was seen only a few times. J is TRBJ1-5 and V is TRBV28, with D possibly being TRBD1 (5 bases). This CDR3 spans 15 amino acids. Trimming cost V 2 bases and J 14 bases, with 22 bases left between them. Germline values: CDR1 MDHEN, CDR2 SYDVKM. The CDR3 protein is CASSLAVGGTLSEHF. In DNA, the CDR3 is TGTGCCAGCAGTTTAGCAGTTGGGGGGACTCTAAGCGAGCATTTT.

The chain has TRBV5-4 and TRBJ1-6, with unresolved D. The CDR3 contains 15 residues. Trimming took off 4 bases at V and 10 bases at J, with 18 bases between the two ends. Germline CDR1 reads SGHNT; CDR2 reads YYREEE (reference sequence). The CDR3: CASSLRTGSGSPLHF. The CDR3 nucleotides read TGTGCCAGCAGCCTCCGGACGGGGTCGGGGTCACCCCTCCACTTT.

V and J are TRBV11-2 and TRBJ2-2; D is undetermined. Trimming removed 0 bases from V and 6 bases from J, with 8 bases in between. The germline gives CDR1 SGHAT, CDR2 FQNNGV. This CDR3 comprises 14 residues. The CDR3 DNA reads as TGTGCCAGCAGCTTAGACTTTGGCTCCGGGGAGCTGTTTTTT. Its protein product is CASSLDFGSGELFF.